Here is one TCR beta chain with its context. Antigen unknown. These data come from a study of blood T cells in healthy people across ages. Study findings and constraints: Because sorting was not performed, PBMCs prevented conclusive naive versus antigen-experienced comparison.

The use of a sample-barcoded 5' primer and a J-beta primer mix characterized a second PCR of about 7 to 12 cycles. TCRdb re-analysed the 5' RACE reads in MiXCR, keeping a single row per CDR3 protein. This sample carries 1,300,000 or so distinct CDR3 sequences, approximately 60% of them seen once, and the ten largest clones take 5% to 7%. V was clipped by 5 bases and J by 7 bases; unmatched bases: 14. The CDR3 runs 15 residues. Germline V lookup: CDR1 MNHEY, CDR2 SMNVEV (reference sequence). This receptor was obtained from a man in his late teens or twenties in good health. Sample: blood. J is TRBJ2-7 and V is TRBV27; TRBD1 agrees at 7 bases. DNA for the CDR3: TGTGCCAGCAGTCCAACCGACAGGGTAGAAGCTGAGCAGTACTTC. Protein product: CASSPTDRVEAEQYF.